This TCR beta chain originates from a study of CD8 T cells in Susac syndrome. Study observations and caveats: As the study acknowledged, the number of individuals who were part of its TCR sequencing and HLA analysis was relatively small.

Germline CDR1 and CDR2: LNHNV and YYDKDF (reference sequence). Trimming took off 3 bases at V and 3 bases at J, with 9 bases between the two ends. The CDR3 extends over 13 amino acids. For this clonotype: Its specificity is not known.

After extraction with the RNeasy kit, roughly 0.45 to 1 ug of the RNA was reverse transcribed using random hexamers. Each CDR3 protein is one row after TCRdb ran MiXCR on the immunoSEQ multiplex PCR reads. The sample has approximately 180,000 distinct CDR3 sequences, 90% to 97% seen once; the top ten hold 0.093%. Control patients had untreated stable or active relapsing-remitting multiple sclerosis by revised McDonald criteria. The CD8+ and CD4+ T cells were isolated magnetically using a negative isolation approach, whereas the TEMRA cells were enriched by FACS. This clonotype was obtained from a human donor with multiple sclerosis. The J gene is TRBJ2-7, the V gene TRBV15, with unresolved D. The sample taken for sequencing was CD4+ T cells from PBMCs. The CDR3 nucleotides are TGTGCCACCAGCAGCGTGTGGGGCTACGAGCAGTACTTC. Its protein product is CATSSVWGYEQYF.